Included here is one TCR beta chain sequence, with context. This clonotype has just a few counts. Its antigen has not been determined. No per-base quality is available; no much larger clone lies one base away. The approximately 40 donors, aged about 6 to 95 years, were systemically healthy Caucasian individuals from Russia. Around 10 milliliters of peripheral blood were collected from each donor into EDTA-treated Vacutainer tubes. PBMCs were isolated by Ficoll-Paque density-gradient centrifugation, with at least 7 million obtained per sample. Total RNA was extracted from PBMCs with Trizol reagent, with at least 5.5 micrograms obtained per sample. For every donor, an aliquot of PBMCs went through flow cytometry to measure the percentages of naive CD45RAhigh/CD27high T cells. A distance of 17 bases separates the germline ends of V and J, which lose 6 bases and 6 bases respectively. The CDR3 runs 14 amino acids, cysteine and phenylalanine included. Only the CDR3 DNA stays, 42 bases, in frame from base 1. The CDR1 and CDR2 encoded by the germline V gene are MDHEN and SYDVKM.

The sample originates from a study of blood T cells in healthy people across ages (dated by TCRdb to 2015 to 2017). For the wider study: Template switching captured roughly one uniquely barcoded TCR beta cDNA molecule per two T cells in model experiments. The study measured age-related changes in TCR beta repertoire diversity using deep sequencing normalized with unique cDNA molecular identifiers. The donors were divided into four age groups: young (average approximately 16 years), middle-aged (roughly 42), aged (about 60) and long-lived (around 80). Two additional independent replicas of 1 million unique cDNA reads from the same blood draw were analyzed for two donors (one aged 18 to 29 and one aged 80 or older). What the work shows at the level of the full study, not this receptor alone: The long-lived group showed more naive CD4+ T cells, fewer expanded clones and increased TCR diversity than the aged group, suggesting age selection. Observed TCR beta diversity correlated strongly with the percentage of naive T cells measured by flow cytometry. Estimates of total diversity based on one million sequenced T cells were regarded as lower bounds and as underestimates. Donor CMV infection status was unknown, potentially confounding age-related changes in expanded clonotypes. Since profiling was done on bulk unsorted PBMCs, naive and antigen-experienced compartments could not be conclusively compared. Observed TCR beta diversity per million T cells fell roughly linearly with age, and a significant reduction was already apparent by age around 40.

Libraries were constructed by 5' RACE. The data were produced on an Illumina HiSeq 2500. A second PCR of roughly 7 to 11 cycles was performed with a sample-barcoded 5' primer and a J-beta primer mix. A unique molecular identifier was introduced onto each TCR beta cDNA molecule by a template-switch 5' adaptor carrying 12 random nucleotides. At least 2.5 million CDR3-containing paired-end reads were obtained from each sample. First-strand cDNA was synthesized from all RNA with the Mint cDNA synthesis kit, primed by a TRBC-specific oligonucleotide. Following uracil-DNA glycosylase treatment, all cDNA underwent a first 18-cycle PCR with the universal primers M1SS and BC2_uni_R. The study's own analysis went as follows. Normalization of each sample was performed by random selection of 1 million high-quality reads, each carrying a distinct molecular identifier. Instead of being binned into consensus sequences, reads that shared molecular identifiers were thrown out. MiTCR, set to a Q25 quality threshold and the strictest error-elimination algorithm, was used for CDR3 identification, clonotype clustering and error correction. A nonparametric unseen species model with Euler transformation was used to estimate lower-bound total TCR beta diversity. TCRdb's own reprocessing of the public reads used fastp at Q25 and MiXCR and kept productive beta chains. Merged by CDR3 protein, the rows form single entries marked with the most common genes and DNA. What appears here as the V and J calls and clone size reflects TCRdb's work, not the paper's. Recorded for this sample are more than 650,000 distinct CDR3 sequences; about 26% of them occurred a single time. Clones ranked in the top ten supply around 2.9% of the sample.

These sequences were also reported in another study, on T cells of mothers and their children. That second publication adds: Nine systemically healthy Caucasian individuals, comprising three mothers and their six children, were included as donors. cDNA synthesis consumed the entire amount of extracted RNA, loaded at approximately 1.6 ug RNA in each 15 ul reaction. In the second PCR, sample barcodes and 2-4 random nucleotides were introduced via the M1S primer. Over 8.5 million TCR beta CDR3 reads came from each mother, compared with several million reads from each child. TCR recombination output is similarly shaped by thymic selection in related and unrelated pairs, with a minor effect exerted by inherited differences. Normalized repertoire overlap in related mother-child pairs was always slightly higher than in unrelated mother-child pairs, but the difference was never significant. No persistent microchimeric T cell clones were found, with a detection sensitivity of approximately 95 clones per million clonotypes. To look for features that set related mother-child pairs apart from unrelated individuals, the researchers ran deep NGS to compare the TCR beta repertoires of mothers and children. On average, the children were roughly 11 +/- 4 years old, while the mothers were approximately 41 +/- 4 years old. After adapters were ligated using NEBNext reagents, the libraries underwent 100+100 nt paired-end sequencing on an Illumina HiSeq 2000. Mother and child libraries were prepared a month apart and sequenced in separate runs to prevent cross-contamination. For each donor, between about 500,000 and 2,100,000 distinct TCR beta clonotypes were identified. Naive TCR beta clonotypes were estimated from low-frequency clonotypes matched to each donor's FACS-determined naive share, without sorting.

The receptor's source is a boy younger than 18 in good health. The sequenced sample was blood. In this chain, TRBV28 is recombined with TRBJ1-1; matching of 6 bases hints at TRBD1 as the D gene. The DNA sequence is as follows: TGTGCCAGCAGCGAAGGGGGGGCGCGTCCTGAAGCTTTCTTT. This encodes CASSEGGARPEAFF.